Listed here are 6 T cell receptor beta chains from one sample, sequenced in a study of molecular identifiers for immune sequencing clone quantification. TCRdb recomputed calls from the PCR reads with MiXCR, one row per CDR3 protein. The sample holds more than 9,500 distinct CDR3 sequences, approximately 18% seen once. What was sequenced was naive CD8+ T cells from blood, with Jurkat cell RNA spiked in. Regarding subset: FACS-sorted CD8+CD4-CCR7+CD45RA+ naive T cells. These receptor sequences come from a human donor in good health. Some libraries in this study had Jurkat cell RNA spiked in.

Many counts were recorded for this clonotype. The chain combines TRBV3-1 with TRBJ1-6; no firm D call. V lost 4 bases and J 8 bases, leaving 15 bases between the germline ends. Germline V gene sequence: CDR1 LGHDT, CDR2 YNNKEL (reference sequence). The CDR3 totals 15 residues. The CDR3 spells CASSLMTRWDSPLHF. The CDR3, as DNA: TGTGCCAGCAGCCTTATGACACGATGGGATTCACCCCTCCACTTT. The full variable domain, in which reference TRBV3-1 and TRBJ1-6 provide the parts outside the CDR3, is DTAVSQTPKYLVTQMGNDKSIKCEQNLGHDTMYWYKQDSKKFLKIMFSYNNKELIINETVPNRFSPKSPDKAHLNLHINSLELGDSAVYFCASSLMTRWDSPLHFGNGTRLTVT.

Many counts were recorded for this clonotype. The V and J genes are TRBV4-3 and TRBJ2-1; 9 bases are shared with TRBD2. Germline loops: CDR1 LGHNA, CDR2 YSLEER. The J segment lost 4 bases and the V segment lost 5 bases, leaving 6 bases of the junction unmatched. This CDR3 has 15 residues. CDR3: CASSMTSGVYNEQFF. The CDR3 nucleotides are TGCGCCAGCAGCATGACTAGCGGAGTATACAATGAGCAGTTCTTC.

This clonotype ranks as medium-sized. The chain carries TRBV11-2 and TRBJ2-3, with unresolved D. The V and J ends lost 3 bases and 2 bases respectively, with 12 bases between them. Per the germline V gene, CDR1 is SGHAT and CDR2 is FQNNGV. This CDR3 region has 15 residues. The CDR3 DNA sequence: TGTGCCAGCAGCTTCCCGTTTGGGTACACAGATACGCAGTATTTT. Translation gives CASSFPFGYTDTQYF.

This clonotype has more than one count but fewer than ten. With a much larger clone just one base away, this may be a read error. This chain links TRBV27 with TRBJ1-4, with TRBD1 matching 9 bases. Germline CDR1 MNHEY, CDR2 SMNVEV (reference sequence). The CDR3 sequence is 17 residues long. CDR3 residues: CASSSFPGQGPVEELFF. The CDR3 coding sequence is TGTGCCAGCAGTTCCTTCCCGGGACAGGGTCCTGTTGAAGAACTGTTTTTT.

This clonotype was seen repeatedly, ten times or more. This chain connects TRBV19 to TRBJ1-2; D ambiguous. Germline CDR1 is LNHDA and CDR2 is SQIVND (reference sequence). V lost 3 bases, J lost 4 bases, and 9 bases lay in between. The CDR3 runs to 13 residues. CDR3 in amino acids: CASSISALYGYTF. CDR3 coding DNA: TGTGCCAGTAGTATTAGTGCACTCTATGGCTACACCTTC.

As regards this clonotype: A read error may explain this, as a much larger clone is one base away. The chain is built from TRBV20-1 and TRBJ2-7; D is ambiguous. The V gene's germline CDR1 is DFQATT and CDR2 SNEGSKA (reference sequence). This CDR3 contains 13 residues. DNA for the CDR3: TGCAGTGCCGAAACGACAAGCTCCTACGTGCAGTACTTC. This gives the protein CSAETTSSYVQYF.